These T cell receptor beta chains were read from a single sample in a study of blood T cells in healthy people across ages. TCRdb processed the 5' RACE reads anew with MiXCR; each CDR3 protein has one entry. Counted here are 1.5 million to 2 million distinct CDR3 sequences, less than 50% occurring once; the ten biggest clones make up less than 2.5%. The sequenced sample was blood. Every receptor here comes from a woman aged 35 to 49 in good health. Each CDR3 is given with its conserved first and last residue. The order of the fields is V gene, J gene, clone size, D gene, CDR3 DNA, CDR3 protein. D genes are given only for firm matches. Where a row states a size, it is once, few, many or the class of an expanded clone; other rows omit it.

v_call: TRBV10-3; j_call: TRBJ2-3; clone_size: .; d_call: .; cdr3_nt: TGTGCCATACAAACGAGCCCAACTAGCACAGATACGCAGTATTTT; cdr3_aa: CAIQTSPTSTDTQYF
v_call: TRBV11-1; j_call: TRBJ2-1; clone_size: .; d_call: .; cdr3_nt: TGTGCCAGCAGCTCCGGGACCGCGTCGGGGGAGCAGTTCTTC; cdr3_aa: CASSSGTASGEQFF
v_call: TRBV12-3/TRBV12-4; j_call: TRBJ1-6; clone_size: once; d_call: .; cdr3_nt: TGTGCCAGCAGTTTGAAAGGAATTGGATCACCCCTCCACTTT; cdr3_aa: CASSLKGIGSPLHF
v_call: TRBV6-1; j_call: TRBJ2-5; clone_size: .; d_call: .; cdr3_nt: TGTGCCAGCAGTGAATTAATCAATGCACCCCAGTACTTC; cdr3_aa: CASSELINAPQYF
v_call: TRBV15; j_call: TRBJ2-7; clone_size: .; d_call: .; cdr3_nt: TGTGCCACCAGCAGCTGGGACCGCTCCTACGAGCAGTACTTC; cdr3_aa: CATSSWDRSYEQYF
v_call: TRBV20-1; j_call: TRBJ1-2; clone_size: once; d_call: .; cdr3_nt: TGCAGTGCTAGTTATGTGGCTAACTATGGCTACACCTTC; cdr3_aa: CSASYVANYGYTF
v_call: TRBV7-2; j_call: TRBJ2-3; clone_size: .; d_call: .; cdr3_nt: TGTGCCAGCAGCTTAGTAGACCGGGGAGCCACCACAGATACGCAGTATTTT; cdr3_aa: CASSLVDRGATTDTQYF
v_call: TRBV6-2/TRBV6-3; j_call: TRBJ2-7; clone_size: many; d_call: .; cdr3_nt: TGTGCCAGCAGTTATGGAACAAGTCTCGAGCAGTACTTC; cdr3_aa: CASSYGTSLEQYF
v_call: TRBV4-1; j_call: TRBJ1-5; clone_size: few; d_call: .; cdr3_nt: TGCGCCAGCAGCCAAGATCGGGGGGGAGGTCAGCCCCAGCATTTT; cdr3_aa: CASSQDRGGGQPQHF
v_call: TRBV20-1; j_call: TRBJ2-5; clone_size: few; d_call: .; cdr3_nt: TGCAGTGCTAGGGAGGGGGGGACTACACAAGAGACCCAGTACTTC; cdr3_aa: CSAREGGTTQETQYF
v_call: TRBV28; j_call: TRBJ2-4; clone_size: .; d_call: .; cdr3_nt: TGTGCCAGCAACTGGGGCAGGCTCGGGGAGCAGTACTTC; cdr3_aa: CASNWGRLGEQYF
v_call: TRBV20-1; j_call: TRBJ2-4; clone_size: .; d_call: .; cdr3_nt: TGCAGTGCTATGGGGGCCAAAAACATTCAGTACTTC; cdr3_aa: CSAMGAKNIQYF
v_call: TRBV12-3/TRBV12-4; j_call: TRBJ2-3; clone_size: .; d_call: TRBD2; cdr3_nt: TGTGCCAGCAGCCGCGATTGGGGAGCGGGGGGTTCCACAGATACGCAGTATTTT; cdr3_aa: CASSRDWGAGGSTDTQYF
v_call: TRBV11-3; j_call: TRBJ2-1; clone_size: few; d_call: .; cdr3_nt: TGTGCCAGCAGCTCCTCTTACAGGGATGAGCAGTTCTTC; cdr3_aa: CASSSSYRDEQFF
v_call: TRBV6-5; j_call: TRBJ2-7; clone_size: .; d_call: TRBD1; cdr3_nt: TGTGCCAGCAGTTACGCCGGACAGGGTACCTACGAGCAGTACTTC; cdr3_aa: CASSYAGQGTYEQYF
v_call: TRBV5-1; j_call: TRBJ2-5; clone_size: .; d_call: TRBD1; cdr3_nt: TGCGCCAGCAGCACAGTGGACAGGGGAGGCCAGTACTTC; cdr3_aa: CASSTVDRGGQYF
v_call: TRBV28; j_call: TRBJ1-2; clone_size: .; d_call: TRBD1; cdr3_nt: TGTGCCAGCAGTTCTCCCGACAGGGACTCCTATGGCTACACCTTC; cdr3_aa: CASSSPDRDSYGYTF
v_call: TRBV2; j_call: TRBJ2-5; clone_size: .; d_call: .; cdr3_nt: TGTGCCAGCATGGGACGAGCGGCCAAAAAGACCCAGTACTTC; cdr3_aa: CASMGRAAKKTQYF
v_call: TRBV2; j_call: TRBJ1-2; clone_size: .; d_call: TRBD1; cdr3_nt: TGTGCCAGCAATCCAGGGGGTGGTGGCTACACCTTC; cdr3_aa: CASNPGGGGYTF
v_call: TRBV10-3; j_call: TRBJ2-3; clone_size: .; d_call: .; cdr3_nt: TGTGCCATCAGTGAGTCGTATTCTGATACGCAGTATTTT; cdr3_aa: CAISESYSDTQYF
v_call: TRBV18; j_call: TRBJ1-2; clone_size: few; d_call: TRBD1; cdr3_nt: TGTGCCAGCTCACCACCCAGGGGGGGTGGCTACACCTTC; cdr3_aa: CASSPPRGGGYTF
v_call: TRBV20-1; j_call: TRBJ2-5; clone_size: .; d_call: .; cdr3_nt: TGCAGTGCTAGGAAAGGAGGGTCGGAGACCCAGTACTTC; cdr3_aa: CSARKGGSETQYF
v_call: TRBV21-1; j_call: TRBJ2-5; clone_size: .; d_call: .; cdr3_nt: TGTGCCAGCAGCAAATTGGGAAATCCCTGGGGGACCCAGTACTTC; cdr3_aa: CASSKLGNPWGTQYF
v_call: TRBV5-1; j_call: TRBJ2-1; clone_size: .; d_call: .; cdr3_nt: TGCGTCAGCAGGGGGGCAGATAAGCAGTTCTTC; cdr3_aa: CVSRGADKQFF
v_call: TRBV5-5; j_call: TRBJ2-1; clone_size: .; d_call: .; cdr3_nt: TGTGCCAGCAGCTTGGCCTGGAGGGGGGGCTTCGTGGGAAATGAGCAGTTCTTC; cdr3_aa: CASSLAWRGGFVGNEQFF
v_call: TRBV20-1; j_call: TRBJ2-5; clone_size: few; d_call: .; cdr3_nt: TGCAGTGCTAGTGCTGGCGGAGAAGAGACCCAGTACTTC; cdr3_aa: CSASAGGEETQYF
v_call: TRBV20-1; j_call: TRBJ2-3; clone_size: .; d_call: TRBD2; cdr3_nt: TGCAGTGCTCCAGGGCGTCTAGCGGGCACAGATACGCAGTATTTT; cdr3_aa: CSAPGRLAGTDTQYF
v_call: TRBV4-3; j_call: TRBJ2-3; clone_size: .; d_call: TRBD1; cdr3_nt: TGCGCCAGCAGCCAAGACCCGACAGGGAAGGATACGCAGTATTTT; cdr3_aa: CASSQDPTGKDTQYF
v_call: TRBV13; j_call: TRBJ2-7; clone_size: .; d_call: TRBD2; cdr3_nt: TGTGCCAGCAGCTCCATCCCTAGCGGGGGATCCTCCTACGAGCAGTACTTC; cdr3_aa: CASSSIPSGGSSYEQYF
v_call: TRBV3-1; j_call: TRBJ2-3; clone_size: few; d_call: .; cdr3_nt: TGTGCCAGCAGCCAAGGCCATACGCAGTATTTT; cdr3_aa: CASSQGHTQYF
v_call: TRBV4-2; j_call: TRBJ2-7; clone_size: .; d_call: TRBD1; cdr3_nt: TGTGCCAGCAGCCAAGGGCCGGACAGGGCCGCCGGGCAGTACTTC; cdr3_aa: CASSQGPDRAAGQYF
v_call: TRBV4-1; j_call: TRBJ2-5; clone_size: .; d_call: .; cdr3_nt: TGCGCCAGCAGCCAAGATCGGTGGGCAGACCACGTAGAGGAAGAGACCCAGTACTTC; cdr3_aa: CASSQDRWADHVEEETQYF
v_call: TRBV27; j_call: TRBJ2-5; clone_size: .; d_call: .; cdr3_nt: TGTGCCAGCAGCCCTACTAGCATCGAGACCCAGTACTTC; cdr3_aa: CASSPTSIETQYF
v_call: TRBV29-1; j_call: TRBJ2-7; clone_size: .; d_call: TRBD2; cdr3_nt: TGCAGGGCTAGCGGGGGGGCAACTTACAATGAGCAGTACTTC; cdr3_aa: CRASGGATYNEQYF
v_call: TRBV9; j_call: TRBJ1-6; clone_size: .; d_call: TRBD1; cdr3_nt: TGTGCCAGCAGCGTTTTTCCACCGGGACAGAAGGCTTCACCCCTCCACTTT; cdr3_aa: CASSVFPPGQKASPLHF
v_call: TRBV2; j_call: TRBJ2-5; clone_size: .; d_call: TRBD1; cdr3_nt: TGTGCCAGCGGATGGACAGGGTTAGAGACCCAGTACTTC; cdr3_aa: CASGWTGLETQYF
v_call: TRBV10-3; j_call: TRBJ2-1; clone_size: .; d_call: TRBD2; cdr3_nt: TGTGCCATCGCGGCTAGCGGGGATGTTGAGCAGTTCTTC; cdr3_aa: CAIAASGDVEQFF
v_call: TRBV20-1; j_call: TRBJ2-7; clone_size: few; d_call: .; cdr3_nt: TGCAGTGCTAGAGATCCCGGGACCGAGCAGTACTTC; cdr3_aa: CSARDPGTEQYF
v_call: TRBV20-1; j_call: TRBJ2-7; clone_size: .; d_call: .; cdr3_nt: TGCAGTGCTGGACCCCGGGTCTACGAGCAGTACTTC; cdr3_aa: CSAGPRVYEQYF
v_call: TRBV28; j_call: TRBJ2-3; clone_size: .; d_call: TRBD1; cdr3_nt: TGTACCAGTGCGACAGGGCCGAGCACAGATACGCAGTATTTT; cdr3_aa: CTSATGPSTDTQYF
v_call: TRBV6-5; j_call: TRBJ1-4; clone_size: .; d_call: .; cdr3_nt: TGTGCCAGCAGTTACGAGGGGGCAACTAATGAAAAACTGTTTTTT; cdr3_aa: CASSYEGATNEKLFF
v_call: TRBV20-1; j_call: TRBJ2-6; clone_size: .; d_call: .; cdr3_nt: TGCAGTGCTAGAGATAGCAGGGATGGGTCGTCTGGGGCCAACGTCCTGACTTTC; cdr3_aa: CSARDSRDGSSGANVLTF
v_call: TRBV5-5; j_call: TRBJ2-5; clone_size: few; d_call: .; cdr3_nt: TGTGCCAGCAGCCTAAGGGGTGGGAGCGGAGAGACCCAGTACTTC; cdr3_aa: CASSLRGGSGETQYF
v_call: TRBV6-5; j_call: TRBJ2-3; clone_size: .; d_call: TRBD1; cdr3_nt: TGTGCCAGCAGTCGGACAGGGATTGGTGGCACAGATACGCAGTATTTT; cdr3_aa: CASSRTGIGGTDTQYF
v_call: TRBV29-1; j_call: TRBJ1-2; clone_size: few; d_call: .; cdr3_nt: TGCAGCGTTGAAGATCAATTGTCCCACACCTTC; cdr3_aa: CSVEDQLSHTF
v_call: TRBV9; j_call: TRBJ1-4; clone_size: .; d_call: TRBD1; cdr3_nt: TGTGCCAGCAGTCGGACAGGGGATCTTTATGAAAAACTGTTTTTT; cdr3_aa: CASSRTGDLYEKLFF
v_call: TRBV7-2; j_call: TRBJ1-5; clone_size: .; d_call: TRBD1; cdr3_nt: TGTGCCAGCAGCCCCACAGGGGGAGTTAGCAATCAGCCCCAGCATTTT; cdr3_aa: CASSPTGGVSNQPQHF
v_call: TRBV4-3; j_call: TRBJ2-7; clone_size: .; d_call: .; cdr3_nt: TGCGCCAGCAGCCAAGAGTGGCGGGCGCTCTACGAGCAGTACTTC; cdr3_aa: CASSQEWRALYEQYF
v_call: TRBV24-1; j_call: TRBJ2-1; clone_size: few; d_call: TRBD2; cdr3_nt: TGTGCCACTGGGGCGGGGGGGCTCTCCTACAATGAGCAGTTCTTC; cdr3_aa: CATGAGGLSYNEQFF
v_call: TRBV27; j_call: TRBJ1-6; clone_size: once; d_call: .; cdr3_nt: TGTGCCAGCAGTAGGTGGGGCAGGCCCAATTCACCCCTCCACTTT; cdr3_aa: CASSRWGRPNSPLHF
v_call: TRBV7-7; j_call: TRBJ2-6; clone_size: .; d_call: .; cdr3_nt: TGTGCTAGCAGCTCAGGGGTTCTGGGGTCTGGGGCCAACGTCCTGACTTTC; cdr3_aa: CASSSGVLGSGANVLTF
v_call: TRBV11-1; j_call: TRBJ2-1; clone_size: .; d_call: TRBD1; cdr3_nt: TGTGCCAGCAGCCCTGTGGGACAGGGGGTCTATGAGCAGTTCTTC; cdr3_aa: CASSPVGQGVYEQFF
v_call: TRBV6-1; j_call: TRBJ2-7; clone_size: .; d_call: .; cdr3_nt: TGTGCCAGCAGGGATACGGGGGTCTACGAGCAGTACTTC; cdr3_aa: CASRDTGVYEQYF
v_call: TRBV6-5; j_call: TRBJ2-5; clone_size: .; d_call: .; cdr3_nt: TGTGCCAGCAGTTACTCCAAAGACTACGAGACCCAGTACTTC; cdr3_aa: CASSYSKDYETQYF
v_call: TRBV25-1; j_call: TRBJ1-1; clone_size: .; d_call: .; cdr3_nt: TGTGCCAGCAAGCGGGTTGGGATGGGGAACACTGAAGCTTTCTTT; cdr3_aa: CASKRVGMGNTEAFF
v_call: TRBV5-4; j_call: TRBJ2-3; clone_size: .; d_call: .; cdr3_nt: TGTGCCAGCAGCTCGGGGGAGGTTGATACGCAGTATTTT; cdr3_aa: CASSSGEVDTQYF
v_call: TRBV9; j_call: TRBJ2-3; clone_size: .; d_call: .; cdr3_nt: TGTGCCAGCAGCGTATCTCCGGAGGATACGCAGTATTTT; cdr3_aa: CASSVSPEDTQYF
v_call: TRBV6-2/TRBV6-3; j_call: TRBJ2-1; clone_size: few; d_call: TRBD2; cdr3_nt: TGTGCCAGCAGTTTGACTAGCGGGGGGGCTATGCAGTTCTTC; cdr3_aa: CASSLTSGGAMQFF
v_call: TRBV7-2; j_call: TRBJ2-1; clone_size: many; d_call: .; cdr3_nt: TGTGCCAGCAGCTTAGATTCTGGGTCCTACAATGAGCAGTTCTTC; cdr3_aa: CASSLDSGSYNEQFF